Each of the 11 T cell receptor beta chains below was sequenced from the same sample in a study of blood T cell repertoires in COVID-19. Repertoires were generated with immunoSEQ multiplex PCR, while TCRdb's copy carries only in-frame clones and drops some. The table records approximately 210,000 clones, approximately 87% of them present only once. The material sequenced was peripheral blood. Receptors originate from a woman aged 65 to 85 with acute or convalescent COVID-19.

The chain has TRBV11-3 and TRBJ2-3; 12 bases are shared with TRBD2. The CDR3 sequence is 13 residues long. V trimming: 8 bases; J trimming: 3 bases; junction bases outside the gene matches: 0. From germline, CDR1 is SGHNT and CDR2 YENEEA. CDR3 in amino acids: CASGLAGTDTQYF. The DNA of the CDR3 is TGTGCCAGCGGACTAGCGGGAACAGATACGCAGTATTTT.

V gene TRBV18 combines with J gene TRBJ2-1, with D possibly TRBD1 on 7 matching bases. Germline V CDR1 and CDR2: KGHSH, LQKENI. CDR3 length: 16 amino acids. Trimming took off 3 bases at V and 5 bases at J, with 17 bases between the two ends. CDR3 region: CASSPQMAGGHNEQFF. In nucleotides, the CDR3 is TGTGCCAGCTCACCCCAAATGGCAGGGGGGCACAATGAGCAGTTCTTC.

The V gene is TRBV10-3, the J gene TRBJ2-5; TRBD2 matches at 11 bases. In germline, CDR1 is ENHRY, CDR2 SYGVKD. After removal of 6 bases from V and 0 bases from J, the junction contained 0 bases not matched to a gene. The CDR3 length is 14 residues. CDR3 region: CAIRLAGDQETQYF. The CDR3 DNA reads as TGTGCCATCAGACTAGCGGGGGACCAAGAGACCCAGTACTTC.

The gene calls are TRBV10-1 and TRBJ1-6; D call uncertain. The CDR3 spans 15 residues. CDR1 WNHNN and CDR2 SYGVQD come from the germline V gene (reference sequence). Trimming removed 8 bases at V and 0 bases at J, with 11 bases between. As DNA, the CDR3 is TGCGCCAGCTCGACGGGGAGCTCCTATAATTCACCCCTCCACTTT. It encodes CASSTGSSYNSPLHF.

This chain connects TRBV10-3 to TRBJ2-7; 8 bases are shared with TRBD1. The ends lost 10 bases at V and 2 bases at J; junction bases unmatched: 13. This CDR3 region has 15 residues. Germline lookup yields CDR1 ENHRY and CDR2 SYGVKD. CDR3 coding DNA: TGTGCCACTTACCCCGCGGGACAGGTAACCTACGAGCAGTACTTC. Protein sequence: CATYPAGQVTYEQYF.

The rearrangement joins TRBV3-1 (or the pseudogene TRBV3-2) to TRBJ2-7; D unclear. The CDR3 runs to 13 residues. Germline V gene lookup returns CDR1 LGHDT and CDR2 YNNKEL (reference sequence). V was cut by 1 base and J by 4 bases, with 8 bases left in between. CDR3 DNA sequence: TGTGCCAGCAGCCAAGTAATGGCTTACGAGCAGTACTTC. Its translation: CASSQVMAYEQYF.

This chain links TRBV6-5 with TRBJ2-7; D may be TRBD2 (6 bases). The CDR3 has 13 amino acids. Germline CDR1 MNHEY, CDR2 SVGAGI. The V end was cut by 5 bases, the J end by 6 bases, with 14 bases between. For the CDR3, the DNA is TGTGCCAGCAGTACCCAGGGAGGTGGCGAGCAGTACTTC. Protein: CASSTQGGGEQYF.

The CDR3: CASSFNSYGYTF. CDR3 bases: TGTGCCAGCAGTTTTAACAGCTATGGCTACACCTTC. V usage is TRBV28 and J usage is TRBJ1-2; D not certain. Germline CDR1 is MDHEN and CDR2 is SYDVKM. CDR3 size: 12 residues. The V gene lost 3 bases and the J gene lost 4 bases, with 6 bases spanning the gap.

This clone is a singleton in its sample. The V call is TRBV29-1, the J call TRBJ2-3, with 9 bases fitting TRBD2. Unmatched junction bases numbered 8, after V lost 8 bases and J lost 2 bases. This CDR3 is 14 amino acids long. Germline V gene sequence: CDR1 SQVTM, CDR2 ANQGSEA. Written as DNA, the CDR3 is TGCAGCTTCTTGACTAGCGGTTTCACAGATACGCAGTATTTT. Its protein is CSFLTSGFTDTQYF.

The genes are TRBV18 and TRBJ2-1; D possibly corresponds to TRBD2 (6 bases). The CDR3 is made up of 15 amino acids. Trimming cost V 2 bases and J 7 bases, with 15 bases left between them. Germline-derived CDR1 and CDR2 are KGHSH and LQKENI. The CDR3 sequence is CASSPKGTPLNEQFF. The CDR3 region has the DNA TGTGCCAGCTCACCAAAGGGGACTCCACTTAATGAGCAGTTCTTC.

The chain couples TRBV19 to TRBJ2-7, with a possible D match to TRBD2 (6 bases). In germline, CDR1 is LNHDA, CDR2 SQIVND (reference sequence). Trimming removed 3 bases at V and 2 bases at J, with 14 bases between. The length of the CDR3 is 15 residues. CDR3 DNA sequence: TGTGCCAGTAGTATGGGGGGATTGCCGACCTACGAGCAGTACTTC. Residues: CASSMGGLPTYEQYF.